This T cell receptor beta chain emerged from a study of blood T cell repertoires in COVID-19. Only in-frame clones appear in the TCRdb table, and some are missing; sequencing was by immunoSEQ multiplex PCR. The table shows some 220,000 clones, with about 80% occurring only once. Donors were grouped by their self-reported clinical history. The CDR3 contains 12 residues. The V and J ends lost 0 bases and 7 bases respectively, with 9 bases between them. The germline gives CDR1 GTSNPN, CDR2 SVGIG (reference sequence). The TCR originated in a middle-aged woman with acute COVID-19. Sequencing was done on a sample of PBMCs or T cells enriched from blood (not recorded which). This chain joins TRBV30 and TRBJ1-2; D not certain. The DNA of the CDR3 is TGTGCCTGGAGTGTACAGAGGGCTGGCTACACCTTC. Protein product: CAWSVQRAGYTF. Full variable domain (rest looked up from reference TRBV30 and TRBJ1-2): SQTIHQWPATLVQPVGSPLSLECTVEGTSNPNLYWYRQAAGRGLQLLFYSVGIGQISSEVPQNLSASRPQDRQFILSSKKLLLSDSGFYLCAWSVQRAGYTFGSGTRLTVV.